Listed below are T cell receptor beta chains from one sample, sequenced in a study of coeliac disease. The table came from immunoSEQ multiplex PCR; TCRdb's copy has only in-frame clones and leaves some out. The data hold about 6,500 clones, with approximately 66% observed a single time. The sample comprised lamina propria lymphocytes from the gut. The receptors were sampled from a man aged 50-59 years with active celiac disease. CDR3s include the opening cysteine and the closing phenylalanine or tryptophan. Each record gives: CDR3 protein, CDR3 DNA, D gene, clone size, J gene, V gene. A D gene is named only where the DNA matches it firmly. Clone size is not always given. Where it is, it says once, few, many or a class for expanded clones.

cdr3_aa: CASSPGTGYYYGYTF; cdr3_nt: TGTGCCAGCAGCCCAGGGACAGGGTACTACTATGGCTACACCTTC; d_call: TRBD1; clone_size: few; j_call: TRBJ1-2; v_call: TRBV11-2
cdr3_aa: CASTLDRVVYTF; cdr3_nt: TGTGCCAGCACCTTAGACAGGGTAGTCTACACCTTC; d_call: TRBD1; clone_size: NA; j_call: TRBJ1-2; v_call: TRBV25-1
cdr3_aa: CASRRAGGNSPYEQYF; cdr3_nt: TGTGCCAGCAGACGAGCGGGGGGGAACAGTCCCTACGAGCAGTACTTC; d_call: TRBD2; clone_size: NA; j_call: TRBJ2-7; v_call: TRBV7-2
cdr3_aa: CASSVSGGLYNEQFF; cdr3_nt: TGTGCCAGCAGCGTTAGCGGGGGGCTTTACAATGAGCAGTTCTTC; d_call: TRBD2; clone_size: NA; j_call: TRBJ2-1; v_call: TRBV9
cdr3_aa: CASSGRASTDTQYF; cdr3_nt: TGCGCCAGCAGTGGGAGGGCTAGCACAGATACGCAGTATTTT; d_call: TRBD2; clone_size: once; j_call: TRBJ2-3; v_call: TRBV5-1
cdr3_aa: CASSVGHRGSNEQYF; cdr3_nt: TGTGCCAGCAGCGTAGGTCACAGGGGCTCTAATGAGCAGTACTTC; d_call: TRBD1; clone_size: NA; j_call: TRBJ2-7; v_call: TRBV9
cdr3_aa: CTSSFRAPTSTDTQYF; cdr3_nt: TGTACCAGCAGCTTCAGGGCCCCGACTAGCACAGATACGCAGTATTTT; d_call: NA; clone_size: NA; j_call: TRBJ2-3; v_call: TRBV7-9
cdr3_aa: CASRRREPMNTEAFF; cdr3_nt: TGTGCCAGCAGGAGGAGGGAGCCCATGAACACTGAAGCTTTCTTT; d_call: NA; clone_size: NA; j_call: TRBJ1-1; v_call: TRBV11-3
cdr3_aa: CASNPGQGDYGYTF; cdr3_nt: TGTGCCAGCAACCCTGGACAGGGCGACTATGGCTACACCTTC; d_call: TRBD1; clone_size: NA; j_call: TRBJ1-2; v_call: TRBV25-1
cdr3_aa: CASSWAGTRFADTQYF; cdr3_nt: TGTGCCAGCAGCTGGGCCGGGACTAGGTTTGCAGATACGCAGTATTTT; d_call: TRBD2; clone_size: NA; j_call: TRBJ2-3; v_call: TRBV7-8
cdr3_aa: CASSFTGTGDTEAFF; cdr3_nt: TGTGCCAGCAGCTTTACCGGGACAGGGGACACTGAAGCTTTCTTT; d_call: TRBD1; clone_size: few; j_call: TRBJ1-1; v_call: TRBV9
cdr3_aa: CASGTGTAYGYTF; cdr3_nt: TGTGCCAGTGGAACCGGGACAGCCTATGGCTACACCTTC; d_call: TRBD1; clone_size: few; j_call: TRBJ1-2; v_call: TRBV19
cdr3_aa: CASSGEVGGLYNSPLHF; cdr3_nt: TGCGCCAGCAGCGGGGAGGTAGGGGGCCTTTATAATTCACCCCTCCACTTT; d_call: TRBD1; clone_size: NA; j_call: TRBJ1-6; v_call: TRBV5-1
cdr3_aa: CASSLGDNTYNEQFF; cdr3_nt: TGTGCCAGCAGCTTGGGGGACAATACCTACAATGAGCAGTTCTTC; d_call: NA; clone_size: NA; j_call: TRBJ2-1; v_call: TRBV7-9
cdr3_aa: CASEGSGNQPQHF; cdr3_nt: TGTGCTAGTGAGGGGTCAGGCAATCAGCCCCAGCATTTT; d_call: NA; clone_size: few; j_call: TRBJ1-5; v_call: TRBV12-5